The T cell receptor (beta chain) described here comes from a study of blood T cell repertoires in COVID-19. The overall study: Sources were T cells, B-cell-depleted T cells, or PBMCs; the material itself was cDNA or gDNA.

V lost 8 bases and J 4 bases, leaving 14 bases between the germline ends. The CDR3 contains 13 residues. Germline-derived CDR1 and CDR2 are MNHEY and SVGAGI. TCRdb's copy holds only in-frame clones and misses some; the assay was immunoSEQ multiplex PCR. The table lists more than 200,000 clones, around 84% of them singletons. Sequenced: peripheral blood. The receptor's source is a middle-aged woman who had recovered from COVID-19. The rearrangement uses TRBV6-5 and TRBJ1-2, with D perhaps TRBD1 (5 bases). The CDR3 reads CASSQGLPYGYTF. CDR3 DNA sequence: TGTGCCAGCTCCCAGGGACTCCCCTATGGCTACACCTTC.